One sample yielded the 7 T cell receptor beta chains listed below, sequenced in a study of T cell repertoires in cytomegalovirus infection. TCRdb used MiXCR to reprocess the reads, holding one entry per CDR3 protein. The sample lists fewer than 350,000 distinct CDR3 sequences, more than 8% seen once, with approximately 4.5% in the top ten. Sequenced material: PBMCs. These receptors all stem from a human donor in good health (CMV status not recorded). Some clones in this sample may be carry-over from other donors' samples.

The rearrangement links TRBV11-2 to TRBJ2-5, with D uncertain. V was pared by 6 bases and J by 5 bases, with 7 bases between. CDR3 length equals 11 residues. Germline lookup yields CDR1 SGHAT and CDR2 FQNNGV. The chain's CDR3 is CASSQHETQYF. The CDR3 DNA reads TGTGCCAGCAGTCAGCACGAGACCCAGTACTTC.

The table lists this clonotype with many counts. The chain combines TRBV7-3 with TRBJ2-1; 9 positions match TRBD1. The CDR3 sequence is 13 residues long. V trimming: 3 bases; J trimming: 12 bases; junction bases outside the gene matches: 6. CDR1 is SGHTA and CDR2 is FQGTGA in the germline V gene. The CDR3 sequence: CASSFSGQGGQFF. Here the CDR3 DNA reads TGTGCCAGCAGCTTCTCGGGACAGGGAGGGCAGTTCTTC. The full variable domain, in which reference TRBV7-3 and TRBJ2-1 provide the parts outside the CDR3, is GAGVSQTPSNKVTEKGKYVELRCDPISGHTALYWYRQSLGQGPEFLIYFQGTGAADDSGLPNDRFFAVRPEGSVSTLKIQRTERGDSAVYLCASSFSGQGGQFFGPGTRLTVL.

The chain uses TRBV6-1 and TRBJ1-1; D gene uncertain. CDR1 MNHNS and CDR2 SASEGT come from the germline V gene. V shed 6 bases and J shed 4 bases, with 9 bases lying between them. The CDR3 contains 12 residues. CDR3 loop: CASRGRSTEAFF. CDR3 bases: TGTGCCAGCAGGGGTAGGAGCACTGAAGCTTTCTTT.

This clonotype was seen repeatedly, ten times or more. In DNA, the CDR3 is TGTGCCAGCAGTGCCGGGGGGGGTGGGATATTGGGTACGCAGTATTTT. This codes for CASSAGGGGILGTQYF. The V call is TRBV12-3 or TRBV12-4, the J call TRBJ2-3, with 8 bases lining up with TRBD2. J lost 8 bases, V lost 5 bases, and 15 bases had no gene match. CDR3 length: 16 residues.

This chain joins TRBV7-8 and TRBJ2-1; D not resolved. The CDR3 is 15 amino acids. The germline CDR1 and CDR2 sequences are SGHVS and FQNEAQ. V lost 0 bases to trimming and J lost 5 bases, with 11 bases between them. The CDR3 DNA is TGTGCCAGCAGCTTAGCTCAACAGAAACACAATGAGCAGTTCTTC. It translates to CASSLAQQKHNEQFF.

This clonotype was counted at least ten times. The chain couples TRBV9 to TRBJ2-7, with no clear D. From germline, CDR1 is SGDLS and CDR2 YYNGEE. The length of the CDR3 is 14 residues. V was shortened by 4 bases and J by 0 bases, with 11 bases between the two germline ends. CDR3 nucleotides: TGTGCCAGCAGCCTCTCACTCAGCTCCTACGAGCAGTACTTC. It specifies CASSLSLSSYEQYF.

This clonotype has a count of ten or more. V gene TRBV7-2 combines with J gene TRBJ2-5; D may match TRBD1 or TRBD2 (5 bases each). V lost 5 bases to trimming and J lost 5 bases, with 15 bases between them. Germline V lookup: CDR1 SGHTA, CDR2 FQGNSA. The CDR3 consists of 14 residues. The CDR3 region is CASSGSGGDETQYF. Written as DNA, the CDR3 is TGTGCCAGCAGCGGCAGTGGGGGTGACGAGACCCAGTACTTC.